A single sample gave rise to the 30 T cell receptor beta chains below, sequenced in a study of blood T cell repertoires in COVID-19. Measured with immunoSEQ multiplex PCR; TCRdb has only the in-frame clones, and not every one. Altogether 120,000 or so clones are present, 87% being singletons, with the ten largest covering more than 6%. The sample taken for sequencing was peripheral blood. The receptors derive from a human donor in a cohort sampled during active COVID-19.

The rearrangement joins TRBV4-1 to TRBJ2-2; 9 bases align to TRBD2. CDR3 length: 17 residues. The V gene's germline CDR1 is MGHRA and CDR2 YSYEKL. V gave up 6 bases and J gave up 1 base; unmatched junction bases: 9. The CDR3: CASSFWGSGGNTGELFF. The CDR3 region has the DNA TGCGCCAGCAGTTTCTGGGGTAGCGGGGGGAACACCGGGGAGCTGTTTTTT.

The gene calls are TRBV28 and TRBJ2-6, with 8 bases matching TRBD1. V was clipped by 6 bases and J by 4 bases; unmatched bases: 8. Germline values: CDR1 MDHEN, CDR2 SYDVKM. The CDR3 has 16 amino acids. In DNA, the CDR3 is TGTGCCAGCAGGGAGGACAGGGCGAGGGGGGCCAACGTCCTGACTTTC. Protein sequence: CASREDRARGANVLTF.

The chain combines TRBV19 with TRBJ1-5; 7 nucleotides agree with TRBD1. The V gene's germline CDR1 is LNHDA and CDR2 SQIVND (reference sequence). This CDR3 region has 14 residues. Trimming took 6 bases from V and 6 from J; bases not matched to a gene: 8. The CDR3, as DNA: TGTGCCAGTAGCAGACAGGGAGTCGGTCAGCCCCAGCATTTT. Translating gives CASSRQGVGQPQHF.

This rearrangement joins TRBV28 to TRBJ2-7; 7 bases line up with TRBD1. This CDR3 spans 14 amino acids. V lost 6 bases to trimming and J lost 4 bases; unmatched junction nucleotides: 9. Germline V gene data show CDR1 as MDHEN and CDR2 as SYDVKM. The CDR3 loop reads CASRGTVPAYEQYF. CDR3 in DNA: TGTGCCAGCAGAGGGACAGTGCCGGCTTACGAGCAGTACTTC.

This rearrangement joins TRBV25-1 to TRBJ2-5; 16 bases are shared with TRBD2. The CDR3 is 17 residues long. J gave up 5 bases and V 4 bases, and 7 bases lay outside the gene matches. Germline CDR1 and CDR2: MGHDK and SYGVNS. The CDR3 DNA reads TGTGCCAGCAGTGGGGGACTAGCGGGAGGGCCGGGGGAGACCCAGTACTTC. Protein product: CASSGGLAGGPGETQYF.

The genes are TRBV28 and TRBJ1-1; possible D gene TRBD1, 5 bases. This CDR3 contains 13 residues. V shed 5 bases and J shed 1 base, with 8 bases lying between them. Germline V gene lookup returns CDR1 MDHEN and CDR2 SYDVKM. The CDR3, as DNA: TGTGCCAGCAGTCTGACAGAGAACACTGAAGCTTTCTTT. The encoded protein is CASSLTENTEAFF.

The chain's CDR3 is CASSPAAGDGQPQHF. The CDR3 DNA is TGTGCCAGCTCCCCAGCAGCAGGGGACGGTCAGCCCCAGCATTTT. J is TRBJ1-5 and V is TRBV18, with D possibly being TRBD1 (6 bases). Trimming shortened V by 6 bases and J by 6 bases, and 18 bases separated the two germline ends. Per germline, CDR1 KGHSH and CDR2 LQKENI. The CDR3 is 15 residues long.

This chain links TRBV11-3 with TRBJ2-7, with 8 bases lining up with TRBD2. The J segment lost 6 bases and the V segment lost 8 bases, leaving 12 bases of the junction unmatched. CDR3 length: 14 residues. Germline CDR1 reads SGHNT; CDR2 reads YENEEA. CDR3 sequence: CASGKAGAEGEQYF. The CDR3 DNA follows: TGTGCCAGCGGGAAAGCGGGAGCTGAAGGCGAGCAGTACTTC.

The chain is built from TRBV13 and TRBJ2-1, with D possibly being TRBD2 (6 bases). The CDR3 is made up of 16 amino acids. V was pared by 1 base and J by 6 bases, with 16 bases between. Germline V gene lookup returns CDR1 PRHDT and CDR2 FYEKMQ (reference sequence). This CDR3 is CASSLDLRAGGNEQFF. The DNA for the CDR3 is TGTGCCAGCAGCTTAGATCTGAGGGCCGGGGGCAATGAGCAGTTCTTC. The variable domain in full, completed from reference TRBV13 and TRBJ2-1, reads AAGVIQSPRHLIKEKRETATLKCYPIPRHDTVYWYQQGPGQDPQFLISFYEKMQSDKGSIPDRFSAQQFSDYHSELNMSSLELGDSALYFCASSLDLRAGGNEQFFGPGTRLTVL.

This chain links TRBV28 with TRBJ1-5, with D perhaps TRBD1 (5 bases). CDR3 length: 15 residues. CDR1 MDHEN and CDR2 SYDVKM come from the germline V gene. V was shortened by 5 bases and J by 4 bases, with 15 bases between the two germline ends. The CDR3 nucleotides read TGTGCCAGCAGTGTACGACAGAGCCGTAATCAGCCCCAGCATTTT. Translating gives CASSVRQSRNQPQHF.

The chain couples TRBV3-1 (or the pseudogene TRBV3-2) to TRBJ1-5; D gene unclear. With 0 bases removed from V and 4 bases from J, the gap between germline ends came to 13 bases. From germline, CDR1 is LGHDT and CDR2 YNNKEL (reference sequence). The CDR3 sequence is 16 residues long. CDR3 nucleotides: TGTGCCAGCAGCCAAGAATCGGGGTTTGGAAATCAGCCCCAGCATTTT. Its protein is CASSQESGFGNQPQHF.

This chain uses TRBV10-2 with TRBJ2-5; 7 nucleotides agree with TRBD2. Germline lookup yields CDR1 WSHSY and CDR2 SAAADI. J was trimmed by 5 bases and V by 2 bases; bases with no gene match: 2. The CDR3 is made up of 13 amino acids. CDR3 amino acids: CASSEGTTETQYF. The CDR3 DNA reads as TGCGCCAGCAGTGAGGGGACTACTGAGACCCAGTACTTC.

J is TRBJ1-3 and V is TRBV6-5; 9 bases map to TRBD1. This CDR3 contains 14 residues. Per germline, CDR1 MNHEY and CDR2 SVGAGI. V lost 4 bases to trimming and J lost 2 bases; unmatched junction nucleotides: 0. CDR3 protein: CASSWDRAGNTIYF. CDR3 coding DNA: TGTGCCAGCAGTTGGGACAGGGCTGGAAACACCATATATTTT.

V and J are TRBV5-1 and TRBJ2-5; D perhaps matches TRBD1 (5 bases). The germline V gene has CDR1 SGHRS and CDR2 YFSETQ. Trimming took 1 base from V and 2 from J, leaving 9 bases between them. The CDR3 length is 14 residues. CDR3 amino acids: CASSLYQGQETQYF. In DNA form, the CDR3 reads TGCGCCAGCAGCTTGTACCAGGGTCAAGAGACCCAGTACTTC.

This clone was seen just once. This CDR3 is CASSPAQGTNQPQHF. CDR3 DNA sequence: TGTGCCAGCTCACCGGCACAGGGAACCAATCAGCCCCAGCATTTT. The chain recombines TRBV18 with TRBJ1-5, with D maybe TRBD1 (6 bases). V was clipped by 3 bases and J by 3 bases, with 12 bases between them. The CDR3 loop spans 15 amino acids. In germline, CDR1 is KGHSH, CDR2 LQKENI. Using reference TRBV18 and TRBJ1-5 for the parts outside the CDR3, the full variable domain is NAGVMQNPRHLVRRRGQEARLRCSPMKGHSHVYWYRQLPEEGLKFMVYLQKENIIDESGMPKERFSAEFPKEGPSILRIQQVVRGDSAAYFCASSPAQGTNQPQHFGDGTRLSIL.

The V gene is TRBV28, the J gene TRBJ2-7, with 13 nucleotides matching TRBD2. Germline CDR1 reads MDHEN; CDR2 reads SYDVKM. V shed 7 bases and J 3 bases; nucleotides not matched to a gene: 12. The CDR3 spans 17 residues. In DNA, the CDR3 is TGTGCCAGCAAGCTGGGCACTAGCGGGAGGGACCACTACGAGCAGTACTTC. Protein sequence: CASKLGTSGRDHYEQYF.

This clone has only one observation. The chain joins TRBV2 to TRBJ2-3, with 9 bases fitting TRBD2. This CDR3 comprises 16 residues. The J segment lost 0 bases and the V segment lost 2 bases, leaving 3 bases of the junction unmatched. Germline values: CDR1 SNHLY, CDR2 FYNNEI. The CDR3 region is CASSERGLASTDTQYF. In nucleotides, the CDR3 is TGTGCCAGCAGTGAAAGGGGACTAGCTAGCACAGATACGCAGTATTTT.

This chain uses TRBV30 with TRBJ2-7, with D maybe TRBD2 (5 bases). Germline V CDR1 and CDR2: GTSNPN, SVGIG (reference sequence). Trimming pared 1 base from V and 5 bases from J, leaving 12 bases between. The length of the CDR3 is 13 residues. The CDR3 DNA reads as TGTGCCTGGAGTGCTGGAAGCGGCCACGAGCAGTACTTC. This codes for CAWSAGSGHEQYF.

This clone occurred once. The rearrangement joins TRBV7-9 to TRBJ2-5, with 10 nucleotides matching TRBD2. This CDR3 is 18 amino acids long. Germline V gene lookup returns CDR1 SEHNR and CDR2 FQNEAQ (reference sequence). The V gene end was trimmed by 3 bases and the J gene end by 4 bases; junction bases not matched to a gene: 14. The CDR3 DNA follows: TGTGCCAGCAGCTTCCGACATCAGCGGGAGGGCCCCCCAGAGACCCAGTACTTC. This gives the protein CASSFRHQREGPPETQYF.

The chain couples TRBV28 to TRBJ1-3, with D unresolved. The CDR3 length is 13 residues. CDR1 and CDR2 (germline): MDHEN, SYDVKM. Deletions cut 5 bases from V and 7 bases from J, with 12 bases between. CDR3 DNA: TGTGCCAGCAGTCCCTCCCCCCAGAACACCATATATTTT. Translating it yields CASSPSPQNTIYF.

This clone was recorded once. The genes are TRBV11-3 and TRBJ1-1; TRBD1 agrees at 8 bases. Germline assignment: CDR1 SGHNT and CDR2 YENEEA. V shed 7 bases and J 5 bases; nucleotides not matched to a gene: 12. The CDR3 is 15 amino acids. The chain's CDR3 is CASTNSPTGGTEAFF. The CDR3 DNA sequence: TGTGCCAGCACAAATAGCCCCACAGGGGGTACTGAAGCTTTCTTT.

V usage is TRBV28 and J usage is TRBJ2-1; D perhaps matches TRBD2 (5 bases). This CDR3 has 15 residues. Germline assignment: CDR1 MDHEN and CDR2 SYDVKM. V was cut by 5 bases and J by 1 base, with 12 bases left in between. The DNA of the CDR3 is TGTGCCAGCAGTGCGAGGGTCGGGTCCTACAATGAGCAGTTCTTC. Its translation: CASSARVGSYNEQFF.

The gene calls are TRBV7-9 and TRBJ1-1; TRBD1 agrees at 10 bases. The CDR3 sequence is 17 residues long. Germline assignment: CDR1 SEHNR and CDR2 FQNEAQ (reference sequence). V was pared by 5 bases and J by 1 base, with 10 bases of the junction left unmatched. In DNA form, the CDR3 reads TGTGCCAGCAGCACAGGGACAGGGGTCGGCCGGAACACTGAAGCTTTCTTT. Encoded protein: CASSTGTGVGRNTEAFF.

The chain links TRBV7-2 to TRBJ1-2; the D is unclear. The CDR3 covers 14 residues. V was clipped by 0 bases and J by 6 bases, with 11 bases between them. Germline V gene lookup returns CDR1 SGHTA and CDR2 FQGNSA. As DNA, the CDR3 is TGTGCCAGCAGCTTAGCGCGGACTTTCCATGGCTACACCTTC. Translating gives CASSLARTFHGYTF.

V gene TRBV7-6 combines with J gene TRBJ2-7; D uncertain. Germline V gives CDR1 SGHVS, CDR2 FNYEAQ. V was cut by 3 bases and J by 6 bases, with 9 bases left in between. The CDR3 loop spans 12 amino acids. CDR3 amino acids: CASSFLGTEQYF. The DNA of the CDR3 is TGTGCCAGCAGCTTCCTCGGTACCGAGCAGTACTTC.

On this clone: Distinct nucleotide sequences in the sample also encode this CDR3. The chain couples TRBV12-3 or TRBV12-4 to TRBJ1-1; 7 nucleotides line up with TRBD1. V dropped 6 bases and J dropped 7; count of bases not matched to a gene: 5. The CDR3 consists of 12 residues. CDR3 amino acids: CASSPGQYEAFF. CDR3 DNA sequence: TGTGCCAGCAGCCCGGGACAGTATGAAGCTTTCTTT.

The chain has TRBV27 and TRBJ2-2; TRBD2 aligns across 11 bases. Trimming took 3 bases from V and 4 from J; bases not matched to a gene: 1. The V gene's germline CDR1 is MNHEY and CDR2 SMNVEV (reference sequence). The CDR3 has 15 amino acids. The CDR3 sequence: CASSFSGGATGELFF. CDR3 DNA: TGTGCCAGCAGTTTTAGCGGGGGGGCCACCGGGGAGCTGTTTTTT.

The chain is built from TRBV10-3 and TRBJ2-2; perhaps TRBD1 as D (6 bases). V lost 3 bases to trimming and J lost 4 bases, with 18 bases between them. Germline CDR1 reads ENHRY; CDR2 reads SYGVKD. CDR3 length: 17 amino acids. The CDR3 nucleotides read TGTGCCATCAGTGAACCCGGACAGTCCAACAGCACCGGGGAGCTGTTTTTT. Amino acids: CAISEPGQSNSTGELFF.

This clone was found a few times. The chain links TRBV5-1 to TRBJ2-3, with 7 positions matching TRBD1. Germline V CDR1 and CDR2: SGHRS, YFSETQ. This CDR3 region has 13 residues. The junction had 11 bases not matched to a gene; V was cut back by 4 bases and J by 12 bases. In DNA form, the CDR3 reads TGCGCCAGCAGCGCAACAGGGGATGAGGGTCAGTATTTT. Translation: CASSATGDEGQYF.

The chain recombines TRBV18 with TRBJ1-1, with 7 nucleotides matching TRBD1. This CDR3 has 16 amino acids. CDR1 is KGHSH, CDR2 LQKENI, per germline. The trim removed 3 bases at V and 4 bases at J, leaving 11 bases unmatched. The CDR3 region is CASSPLTGRSSTEAFF. CDR3 nucleotides: TGTGCCAGCTCACCCTTGACAGGGAGGTCGAGCACTGAAGCTTTCTTT. The full variable domain, its missing parts supplied by reference TRBV18 and TRBJ1-1, is NAGVMQNPRHLVRRRGQEARLRCSPMKGHSHVYWYRQLPEEGLKFMVYLQKENIIDESGMPKERFSAEFPKEGPSILRIQQVVRGDSAAYFCASSPLTGRSSTEAFFGQGTRLTVV.